This T cell receptor (beta chain) was identified in a study of cytomegalovirus exposure and HLA in healthy donors. Germline CDR1 SGHRS, CDR2 YFSETQ. The V and J ends lost 0 bases and 10 bases respectively, with 8 bases between them. This CDR3 has 12 residues. 13 Jbeta primers and 60 Vbeta primers were used for the PCR. Generated by immunoSEQ multiplex PCR, the TCRdb table keeps only in-frame clones and is missing some. The data show about 190,000 clones, around nine tenths seen once. Sequenced material: PBMCs. This TCR derives from a woman aged 18-35 years in good health and CMV-seronegative. The rearrangement uses TRBV5-1 and TRBJ2-1; D unresolved. The chain's CDR3 is CASSLAAIEQFF. The CDR3 region has the DNA TGCGCCAGCAGCTTGGCTGCGATAGAGCAGTTCTTC.